A single sample is the source of the 10 T cell receptor beta chains below, sequenced in a study of a mutant IDH1 vaccine in newly diagnosed glioma. These receptors' targets are unknown. Produced via immunoSEQ multiplex PCR; TCRdb's table is partial and in-frame only. In the table there are roughly 120,000 clones, about 82% of which are singletons. Time point meaning: week 11, during vaccination. All doses held 300 ug of mutant IDH1 20-mer peptide, with topical imiquimod. Sequences were derived from PBMCs, sampled from a glioma patient whose treatment included an IDH1 peptide vaccine. The receptors here all came from a man aged 40-49 years with glioma.

The J gene is TRBJ2-7, the V gene TRBV7-2; 9 positions match TRBD1. The V gene's germline CDR1 is SGHTA and CDR2 FQGNSA. With 5 bases clipped from V and 0 bases from J, the junction kept 2 bases outside the gene matches. The length of the CDR3 is 14 residues. The CDR3 nucleotides are TGTGCCAGCAGCCGGGACAGGGTCTCCTACGAGCAGTACTTC. Its translation is CASSRDRVSYEQYF.

The chain has TRBV9 and TRBJ2-5; tentatively, D is TRBD2 (6 bases). The CDR3 length is 16 residues. CDR1 is SGDLS, CDR2 YYNGEE, per germline. V lost 0 bases to trimming and J lost 2 bases, with 14 bases between them. The CDR3 DNA follows: TGTGCCAGCAGCGTAGCTCTGCGCGGGGAGCAAGAGACCCAGTACTTC. This translates into CASSVALRGEQETQYF. Full variable domain (rest looked up from reference TRBV9 and TRBJ2-5): DSGVTQTPKHLITATGQRVTLRCSPRSGDLSVYWYQQSLDQGLQFLIQYYNGEERAKGNILERFSAQQFPDLHSELNLSSLELGDSALYFCASSVALRGEQETQYFGPGTRLLVL.

This chain uses TRBV2 with TRBJ2-7; no clear D gene. V gave up 3 bases and J gave up 8 bases, with 11 bases separating them. CDR3 length: 12 residues. Germline CDR1 and CDR2: SNHLY and FYNNEI. The CDR3 protein is CASSEGRTQQYF. DNA for the CDR3: TGTGCCAGCAGTGAGGGTCGTACCCAGCAGTACTTC. Full variable domain (remainder filled in from reference TRBV2 and TRBJ2-7): EPEVTQTPSHQVTQMGQEVILRCVPISNHLYFYWYRQILGQKVEFLVSFYNNEISEKSEIFDDQFSVERPDGSNFTLKIRSTKLEDSAMYFCASSEGRTQQYFGPGTRLTVT.

This chain connects TRBV10-3 to TRBJ2-1; the D gene is possibly TRBD1 (6 bases). Germline V CDR1 and CDR2: ENHRY, SYGVKD. V lost 9 bases, J lost 8 bases, and 17 bases lay in between. CDR3 length equals 13 residues. The CDR3 here is CAITGHVQDEQFF. The CDR3 DNA reads as TGTGCCATAACAGGGCACGTACAAGATGAGCAGTTCTTC.

V gene TRBV29-1 combines with J gene TRBJ2-7; 10 positions agree with TRBD2. CDR3 size: 13 residues. Trimming took 4 bases from V and 3 from J; bases not matched to a gene: 3. Germline assignment: CDR1 SQVTM and CDR2 ANQGSEA. As DNA, the CDR3 is TGCAGCGTTGGGCTAGCGGGAGTCTACGAGCAGTACTTC. It specifies CSVGLAGVYEQYF.

The chain combines TRBV5-4 with TRBJ1-4, with D hard to call. The CDR3 contains 13 residues. CDR1 and CDR2 (germline): SGHNT, YYREEE (reference sequence). V was pared by 4 bases and J by 10 bases, with 14 bases between. This CDR3 is CASSEDPGGKLFF. CDR3 coding DNA: TGTGCCAGCAGCGAGGACCCGGGAGGAAAACTGTTTTTT.

The chain couples TRBV6-5 to TRBJ2-7, with TRBD1 matching 7 bases. V was pared by 6 bases and J by 0 bases, with 2 bases of the junction left unmatched. The CDR3 is 13 residues long. CDR1 and CDR2 from the germline V gene are MNHEY and SVGAGI. The CDR3 bases are TGTGCCAGCAGCCGACAGGGCTCCTACGAGCAGTACTTC. It yields the protein CASSRQGSYEQYF.

The rearrangement uses TRBV5-1 and TRBJ2-2; 9 bases fit TRBD2. The germline CDR1 and CDR2 sequences are SGHRS and YFSETQ. The CDR3 extends over 15 amino acids. With 4 bases clipped from V and 6 bases from J, the junction kept 7 bases outside the gene matches. The CDR3 reads CASSAGLAHAGELFF. CDR3 DNA sequence: TGCGCCAGCAGCGCCGGACTAGCGCACGCCGGGGAGCTGTTTTTT.

The chain employs TRBV2 and TRBJ1-5; D uncertain. The CDR3 covers 14 residues. V gave up 1 base and J gave up 3 bases, with 7 bases separating them. The germline V gene has CDR1 SNHLY and CDR2 FYNNEI. The CDR3 sequence is CASSEGAFNQPQHF. The CDR3 bases are TGTGCCAGCAGTGAAGGGGCTTTCAATCAGCCCCAGCATTTT.

The chain employs TRBV5-1 and TRBJ2-7; a weak D match, TRBD1 (5 bases). V shed 1 base and J shed 6 bases, with 8 bases lying between them. CDR3 length: 12 amino acids. The germline CDR1 and CDR2 sequences are SGHRS and YFSETQ. CDR3 region: CASSLRQGEQYF. The CDR3 coding sequence is TGCGCCAGCAGCTTGCGGCAGGGCGAGCAGTACTTC.